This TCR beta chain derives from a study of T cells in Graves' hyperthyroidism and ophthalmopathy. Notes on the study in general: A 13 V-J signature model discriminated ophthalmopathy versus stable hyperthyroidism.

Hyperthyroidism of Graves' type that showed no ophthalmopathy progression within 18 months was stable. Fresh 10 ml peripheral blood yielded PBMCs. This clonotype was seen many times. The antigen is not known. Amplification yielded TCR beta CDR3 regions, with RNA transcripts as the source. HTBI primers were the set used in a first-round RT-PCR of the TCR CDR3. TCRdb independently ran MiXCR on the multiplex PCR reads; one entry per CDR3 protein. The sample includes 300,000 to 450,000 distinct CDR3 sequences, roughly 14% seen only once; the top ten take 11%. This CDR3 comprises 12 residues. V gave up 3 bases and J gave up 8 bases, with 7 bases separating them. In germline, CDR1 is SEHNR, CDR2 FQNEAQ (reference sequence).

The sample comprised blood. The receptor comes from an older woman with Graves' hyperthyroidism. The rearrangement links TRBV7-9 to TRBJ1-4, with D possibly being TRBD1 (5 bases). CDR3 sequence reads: CASSFGGEKLFF. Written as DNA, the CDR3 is TGTGCCAGCAGCTTTGGGGGAGAAAAACTGTTTTTT. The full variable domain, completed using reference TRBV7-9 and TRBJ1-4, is DTGVSQNPRHKITKRGQNVTFRCDPISEHNRLYWYRQTLGQGPEFLTYFQNEAQLEKSRLLSDRFSAERPKGSFSTLEIQRTEQGDSAMYLCASSFGGEKLFFGSGTQLSVL.